The 11 T cell receptor beta chains reported below all come from one sample, sequenced in a study of molecular identifiers for immune sequencing clone quantification. TCRdb independently ran MiXCR on the PCR reads; one entry per CDR3 protein. The sample holds 97,000 or so distinct CDR3 sequences, more than 20% seen once. Sequencing was carried out using naive CD8+ T cells from blood, with Jurkat cell RNA spiked in. Described subset: FACS-sorted CD8+CD4-CCR7+CD45RA+ naive T cells. These receptors were obtained from a human donor in good health. Some libraries in this study had Jurkat cell RNA spiked in.

Many counts were recorded for this clonotype. V is TRBV28 and J is TRBJ2-7; 12 bases map to TRBD2. The CDR3 contains 17 residues. V was clipped by 3 bases and J by 3 bases; unmatched bases: 9. Germline CDR1 is MDHEN and CDR2 is SYDVKM. The CDR3 here is CASSLAPLAGGIYEQYF. The CDR3 DNA reads as TGTGCCAGCAGTTTGGCCCCACTAGCGGGAGGTATCTACGAGCAGTACTTC.

In this sample, this clonotype turned up a few times. Given a much more abundant clone one base away, this may be a read error. The conserved closing phenylalanine or tryptophan is absent in this CDR3, likely reflecting a read error. The J gene is TRBJ2-7, the V gene TRBV27, with 8 bases identical to TRBD1. The CDR3 has 13 residues. J was trimmed by 5 bases and V by 5 bases; bases with no gene match: 5. Germline CDR1 MNHEY, CDR2 SMNVEV (reference sequence). The CDR3 is CASSPETGDEQYS. The CDR3 DNA reads TGTGCCAGCAGTCCCGAGACAGGGGACGAGCAGTACTCC.

This clonotype was picked up a small number of times. No conserved phenylalanine or tryptophan ends this CDR3, so it is likely a read error. This chain uses TRBV7-9 with TRBJ2-1, with D perhaps TRBD1 (6 bases). Trimming took 4 bases from V and 1 from J, leaving 11 bases between them. This CDR3 has 15 residues. The germline CDR1 and CDR2 sequences are SEHNR and FQNEAQ (reference sequence). This CDR3 is CASSSTGISYNEQFL. Written as DNA, the CDR3 is TGTGCCAGCAGCTCAACAGGGATTTCCTACAATGAGCAGTTCCTC.

This clonotype was recorded at least ten times. This chain links TRBV9 with TRBJ2-3, with 11 positions matching TRBD2. Trimming removed 3 bases from V and 0 bases from J; junction bases left unmatched: 9. Germline CDR1 is SGDLS and CDR2 is YYNGEE. This CDR3 spans 18 amino acids. CDR3 bases: TGTGCCAGCAGCGCCCCTGCTAGCGGGGGGACGAGCACAGATACGCAGTATTTT. Its translation is CASSAPASGGTSTDTQYF.

This clonotype was recorded at least ten times. The chain has TRBV28 and TRBJ2-2, with D uncertain. The V end was cut by 5 bases, the J end by 4 bases, with 14 bases between. The CDR3 has 15 residues. Germline V gene sequence: CDR1 MDHEN, CDR2 SYDVKM. The CDR3, as DNA: TGTGCCAGCAGTCCACGGACCTACTTCACCGGGGAGCTGTTTTTT. Translating it yields CASSPRTYFTGELFF. Complete variable domain (other parts from reference TRBV28 and TRBJ2-2): DVKVTQSSRYLVKRTGEKVFLECVQDMDHENMFWYRQDPGLGLRLIYFSYDVKMKEKGDIPEGYSVSREKKERFSLILESASTNQTSMYLCASSPRTYFTGELFFGEGSRLTVL.

The V call is TRBV6-1, the J call TRBJ2-6, with D uncertain. The CDR3 contains 12 residues. CDR1 and CDR2 (germline): MNHNS, SASEGT. The V and J ends lost 9 bases and 4 bases respectively, with 7 bases between them. CDR3 sequence reads: CASFGGANVLTF. In DNA form, the CDR3 reads TGTGCCAGTTTTGGGGGGGCCAACGTCCTGACTTTC.

The chain has TRBV11-2 and TRBJ2-2; TRBD2 matches at 9 bases. The CDR3 consists of 17 residues. V trimming: 1 base; J trimming: 1 base; junction bases outside the gene matches: 4. CDR1 is SGHAT, CDR2 FQNNGV, per germline. The CDR3 sequence: CASSLASGDENTGELFF. Here the CDR3 DNA reads TGTGCCAGCAGCTTAGCTAGCGGGGACGAGAACACCGGGGAGCTGTTTTTT.

Regarding this clonotype: A read error may explain this, as a much larger clone is one base away. This chain joins TRBV30 and TRBJ2-2, with no clear D. Per the germline V gene, CDR1 is GTSNPN and CDR2 is SVGIG (reference sequence). CDR3 length: 13 residues. The CDR3 loop is CAWSLINNGELFF. The CDR3 region has the DNA TGTGCCTGGAGTTTAATCAACAACGGGGAGCTGTTTTTT.

The V call is TRBV7-9, the J call TRBJ1-1; the match to TRBD1 covers 11 bases. V shed 5 bases, J shed 5 bases, and the junction held 7 bases outside the gene matches. This CDR3 contains 15 residues. The germline CDR1 and CDR2 sequences are SEHNR and FQNEAQ (reference sequence). The CDR3 bases are TGTGCCAGCAGCCCGGACAGGGGGCAGGGGACTGAAGCTTTCTTT. Its protein is CASSPDRGQGTEAFF.

CDR3 DNA: TGTGCCAGCAGCTCCAAAGGGGATTCCAACTACGAGCAGTACTTC. This codes for CASSSKGDSNYEQYF. This rearrangement joins TRBV9 to TRBJ2-7; D may be TRBD1 (5 bases). Trimming took 4 bases from V and 3 from J, leaving 17 bases between them. CDR1 SGDLS and CDR2 YYNGEE come from the germline V gene. The CDR3 consists of 15 residues.

There are many counts of this clonotype. Here the CDR3 reads CASSQDGTHSTDTQYF. The CDR3 DNA sequence: TGCGCCAGCAGCCAAGATGGTACGCATAGCACAGATACGCAGTATTTT. The V call is TRBV4-3, the J call TRBJ2-3; no definite D call. The length of the CDR3 is 16 residues. The V end was cut by 0 bases, the J end by 0 bases, with 10 bases between. The V gene's germline CDR1 is LGHNA and CDR2 YSLEER.